This T cell receptor (beta chain) was sequenced in a study of blood T cells in healthy people across ages. Study-level findings and limits: Diversity estimates from one million T cells were considered underestimates.

A remark on this clonotype: Its antigen is as yet unknown.

Alongside a J-beta primer mix, a sample-barcoded 5' primer served in a second PCR lasting about 7 to 11 cycles. Each CDR3 protein gets one entry after TCRdb re-called the 5' RACE reads with MiXCR. The table shows over a million distinct CDR3 sequences, with 42% occurring only once. The sequence was obtained from a woman aged 18 to 35 in good health. The sample was blood.

CDR3 sequence: CASSPGTSGSREQYF. CDR3 DNA sequence: TGTGCCAGCAGCCCCGGGACTAGCGGGAGTAGGGAGCAGTACTTC. The rearrangement joins TRBV11-2 to TRBJ2-5; 14 bases line up with TRBD2. Germline V gene lookup returns CDR1 SGHAT and CDR2 FQNNGV. This CDR3 is 15 amino acids long. Trimming cost V 5 bases and J 11 bases; bases outside gene matches: 10.